These T cell receptor beta chains were read from a single sample in a study of tumor and adjacent non-tumor tissue in lung cancer. From the multiplex PCR reads, TCRdb called clonotypes with MiXCR, one entry per CDR3 protein. The table includes roughly 93,000 distinct CDR3 sequences, around 71% detected once. Sequencing was performed on lung tumor tissue. The receptor source for this set is a man between 60 and 75 years old with non-small cell lung cancer. CDR3s include the opening cysteine and the closing phenylalanine or tryptophan. The order of the fields is clone size, D gene, J gene, V gene, CDR3 DNA, CDR3 protein. D genes are given only for firm matches. Clone size is given for some rows only: seen once, a few or many times, or a class if the clone is expanded.

abundance: .; d_gene: TRBD2; j_gene: TRBJ2-7; v_gene: TRBV6-1; CDR3nt: TGTGGCAGCAGGAGCGGGGGGGCGTACGGGCAGTACTTC; CDR3aa: CGSRSGGAYGQYF
abundance: .; d_gene: .; j_gene: TRBJ1-4; v_gene: TRBV12-3/TRBV12-4; CDR3nt: TGTGCCAGCACTTTATTCTTTCCTGAAAAACTGTTTTTT; CDR3aa: CASTLFFPEKLFF
abundance: .; d_gene: TRBD1; j_gene: TRBJ1-1; v_gene: TRBV6-5; CDR3nt: TGTTCCAGCGGACGACTAGGGGGCAGAACTAAAGCTTTCTTT; CDR3aa: CSSGRLGGRTKAFF
abundance: .; d_gene: TRBD1; j_gene: TRBJ2-7; v_gene: TRBV11-1; CDR3nt: TGTGTCAGCAGCGTAATGGACAGGGGGCCCTACGAGCAGTACTTC; CDR3aa: CVSSVMDRGPYEQYF
abundance: many; d_gene: TRBD1; j_gene: TRBJ2-2; v_gene: TRBV6-1; CDR3nt: TGTGCCAGCAGGTTACAGGGGGCTGACACCGGGGAGCTGTTTTTT; CDR3aa: CASRLQGADTGELFF
abundance: .; d_gene: .; j_gene: TRBJ1-1; v_gene: TRBV12-3/TRBV12-4; CDR3nt: TGTGCCAGCAGTTTCGAGGACATCACTGAAGCTTTCTTT; CDR3aa: CASSFEDITEAFF
abundance: .; d_gene: TRBD2; j_gene: TRBJ2-2; v_gene: TRBV28; CDR3nt: TGTGGCAGCAGTCCTAGCGGGAGGTCCTCGAACACCGGGGAGATGTTTTTT; CDR3aa: CGSSPSGRSSNTGEMFF
abundance: .; d_gene: TRBD2; j_gene: TRBJ2-1; v_gene: TRBV12-3/TRBV12-4; CDR3nt: TGTGCCAGCAGTAGGGAGGCAGCGGGAGGGTCTTACAATGAGCAGTTCTTC; CDR3aa: CASSREAAGGSYNEQFF
abundance: .; d_gene: TRBD1; j_gene: TRBJ1-2; v_gene: TRBV6-5; CDR3nt: TGTGCCAGCAGTTACTCCGGGACAGGGCAGCTGAGTGGCTACACCTTC; CDR3aa: CASSYSGTGQLSGYTF
abundance: .; d_gene: .; j_gene: TRBJ1-3; v_gene: TRBV5-1; CDR3nt: TGCGCCAGCAACTTGGTTGCCAGCTCTGGAAACACTATATATTTT; CDR3aa: CASNLVASSGNTIYF
abundance: .; d_gene: .; j_gene: TRBJ1-2; v_gene: TRBV2; CDR3nt: TGTGCCAGCAGTGGAGACAGGACTCGTTATGGCTACACCTTC; CDR3aa: CASSGDRTRYGYTF
abundance: medium-sized; d_gene: .; j_gene: TRBJ2-1; v_gene: TRBV6-5; CDR3nt: TGTGCCAGCAGTTACTCGGGTGGTTCAGGGATCAGCAATGAGCAGTTCTTC; CDR3aa: CASSYSGGSGISNEQFF
abundance: .; d_gene: TRBD2; j_gene: TRBJ2-1; v_gene: TRBV6-6; CDR3nt: TGTGCCAGCATGGGAGCGGGAGGGCGGAGGAAGCATGGCTACAATGAGCAGTTCTTC; CDR3aa: CASMGAGGRRKHGYNEQFF
abundance: .; d_gene: .; j_gene: TRBJ1-1; v_gene: TRBV6-5; CDR3nt: TGTGCCAGCAGCCCCATTGGCGAGGATTTGGAGTCTGAAGCTTTCTTT; CDR3aa: CASSPIGEDLESEAFF
abundance: many; d_gene: TRBD1; j_gene: TRBJ1-3; v_gene: TRBV4-1; CDR3nt: TGCGCCAGCAGCCAAACACCGGGACAGGGGCCGAGCTCTGGAAACACCATATATTTT; CDR3aa: CASSQTPGQGPSSGNTIYF
abundance: .; d_gene: .; j_gene: TRBJ1-2; v_gene: TRBV12-3/TRBV12-4; CDR3nt: TGTGCCAGCAGCAGGGACTGCTATGACTACACCTTC; CDR3aa: CASSRDCYDYTF